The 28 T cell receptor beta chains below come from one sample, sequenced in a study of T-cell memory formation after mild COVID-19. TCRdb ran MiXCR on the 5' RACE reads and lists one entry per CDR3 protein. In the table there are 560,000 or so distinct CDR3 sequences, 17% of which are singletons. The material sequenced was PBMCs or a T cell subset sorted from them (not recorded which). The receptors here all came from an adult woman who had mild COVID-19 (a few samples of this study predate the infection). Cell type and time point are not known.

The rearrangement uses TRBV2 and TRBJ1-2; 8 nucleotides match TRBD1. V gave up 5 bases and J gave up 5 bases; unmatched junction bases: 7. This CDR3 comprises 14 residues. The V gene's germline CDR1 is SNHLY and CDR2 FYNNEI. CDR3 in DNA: TGTGCCAGCAGTCCCCAGGGACAGGCATATGGCTACACCTTC. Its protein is CASSPQGQAYGYTF.

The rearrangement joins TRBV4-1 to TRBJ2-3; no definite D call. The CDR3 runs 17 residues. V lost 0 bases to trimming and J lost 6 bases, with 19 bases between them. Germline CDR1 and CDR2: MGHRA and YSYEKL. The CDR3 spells CASSQDIPQTPRDTQYF. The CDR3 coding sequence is TGCGCCAGCAGCCAAGATATTCCCCAAACCCCGCGTGATACGCAGTATTTT.

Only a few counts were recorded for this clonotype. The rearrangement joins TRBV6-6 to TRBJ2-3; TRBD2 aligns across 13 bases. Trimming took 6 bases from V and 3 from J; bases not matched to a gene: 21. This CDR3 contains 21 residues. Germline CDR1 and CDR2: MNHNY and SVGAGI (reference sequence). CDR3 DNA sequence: TGTGCCAGCAGATCCAGTCCGGGACTAGCGGGGTCTCACACCGATACAGATACGCAGTATTTT. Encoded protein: CASRSSPGLAGSHTDTDTQYF.

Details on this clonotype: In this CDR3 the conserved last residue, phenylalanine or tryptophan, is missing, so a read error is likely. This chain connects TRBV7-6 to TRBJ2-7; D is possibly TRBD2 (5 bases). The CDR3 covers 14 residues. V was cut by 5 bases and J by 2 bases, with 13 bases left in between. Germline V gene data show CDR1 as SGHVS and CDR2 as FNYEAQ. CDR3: CASSPTAAAYEQYL. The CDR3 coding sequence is TGTGCCAGCAGCCCTACGGCAGCGGCCTACGAGCAGTACTTA.

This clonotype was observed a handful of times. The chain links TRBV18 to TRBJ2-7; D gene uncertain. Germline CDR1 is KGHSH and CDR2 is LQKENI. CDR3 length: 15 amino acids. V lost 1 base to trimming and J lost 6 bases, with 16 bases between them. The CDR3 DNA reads TGTGCCAGCTCACCACTTGTAACAGATTCTACCGAGCAGTACTTC. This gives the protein CASSPLVTDSTEQYF.

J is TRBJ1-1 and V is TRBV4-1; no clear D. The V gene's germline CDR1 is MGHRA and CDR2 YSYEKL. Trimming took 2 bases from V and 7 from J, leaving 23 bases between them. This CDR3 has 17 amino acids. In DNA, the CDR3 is TGCGCCAGCAGCCAAACCCTCGGACGGATCATAGTAGATGAAGCTTTCTTT. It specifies CASSQTLGRIIVDEAFF.

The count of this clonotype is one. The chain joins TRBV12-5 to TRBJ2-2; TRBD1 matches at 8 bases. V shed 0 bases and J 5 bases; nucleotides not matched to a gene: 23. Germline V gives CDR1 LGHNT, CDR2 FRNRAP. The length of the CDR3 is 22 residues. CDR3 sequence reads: CASGLVPIIARQGPLDTGELFF. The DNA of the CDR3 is TGTGCTAGTGGTTTGGTACCAATAATAGCCCGACAGGGGCCCCTGGATACCGGGGAGCTGTTTTTT.

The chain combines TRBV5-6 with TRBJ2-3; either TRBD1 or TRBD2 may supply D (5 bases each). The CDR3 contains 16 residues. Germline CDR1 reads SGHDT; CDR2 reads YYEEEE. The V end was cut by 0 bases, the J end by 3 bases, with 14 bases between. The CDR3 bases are TGTGCCAGCAGCTTGGCGGGACCACGACTGACAGATACGCAGTATTTT. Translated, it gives CASSLAGPRLTDTQYF.

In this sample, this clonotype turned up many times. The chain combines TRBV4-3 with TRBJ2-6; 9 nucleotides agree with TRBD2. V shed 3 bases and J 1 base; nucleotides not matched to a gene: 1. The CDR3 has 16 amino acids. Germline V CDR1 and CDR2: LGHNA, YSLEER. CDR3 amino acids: CASSQTSGSGANVLTF. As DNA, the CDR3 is TGCGCCAGCAGCCAGACTAGCGGTTCTGGGGCCAACGTCCTGACTTTC.

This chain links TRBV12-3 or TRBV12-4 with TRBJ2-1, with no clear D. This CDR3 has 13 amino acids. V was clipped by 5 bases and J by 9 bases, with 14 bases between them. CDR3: CASSPSRLVEQFF. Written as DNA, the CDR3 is TGTGCCAGCAGTCCCTCAAGACTGGTTGAGCAGTTCTTC.

CDR3 bases: TGTGCCAGCAGCCAGAGGCCTGAAGGAGGCTCCTACAATGAGCAGTTCTTC. It yields the protein CASSQRPEGGSYNEQFF. The chain couples TRBV4-2 to TRBJ2-1, with D possibly being TRBD2 (5 bases). The germline CDR1 and CDR2 sequences are LGHNA and YNFKEQ. The CDR3 sequence is 17 residues long. V gave up 3 bases and J gave up 0 bases, with 15 bases separating them.

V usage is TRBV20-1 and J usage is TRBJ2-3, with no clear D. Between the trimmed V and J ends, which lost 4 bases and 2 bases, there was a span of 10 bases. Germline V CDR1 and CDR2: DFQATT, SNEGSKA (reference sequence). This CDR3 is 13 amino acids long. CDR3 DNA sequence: TGCAGTGCTATCCGTGCTGTCACAGATACGCAGTATTTT. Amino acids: CSAIRAVTDTQYF.

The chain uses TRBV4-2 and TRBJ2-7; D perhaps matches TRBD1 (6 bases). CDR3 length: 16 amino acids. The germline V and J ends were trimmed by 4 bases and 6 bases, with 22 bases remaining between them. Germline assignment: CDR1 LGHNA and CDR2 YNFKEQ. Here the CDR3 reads CASSPLTGTNFSEQYF. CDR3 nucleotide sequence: TGTGCCAGCAGCCCCTTGACCGGGACAAATTTCTCCGAGCAGTACTTC.

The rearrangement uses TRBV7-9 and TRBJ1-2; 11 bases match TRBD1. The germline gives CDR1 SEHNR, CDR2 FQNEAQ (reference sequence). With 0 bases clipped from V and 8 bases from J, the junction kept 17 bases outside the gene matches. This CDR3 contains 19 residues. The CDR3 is CASSLALGIHGTGGGGYTF. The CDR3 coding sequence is TGTGCCAGCAGCTTAGCGCTAGGGATCCATGGGACAGGGGGAGGCGGCTACACCTTC.

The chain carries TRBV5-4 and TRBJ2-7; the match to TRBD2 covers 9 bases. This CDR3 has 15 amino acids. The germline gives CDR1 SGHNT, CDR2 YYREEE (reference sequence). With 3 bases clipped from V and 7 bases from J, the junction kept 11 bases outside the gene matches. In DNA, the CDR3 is TGTGCCAGCAGCTGGCTGGCGGGAGGGCTCTCGGAGCAGTACTTC. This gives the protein CASSWLAGGLSEQYF.

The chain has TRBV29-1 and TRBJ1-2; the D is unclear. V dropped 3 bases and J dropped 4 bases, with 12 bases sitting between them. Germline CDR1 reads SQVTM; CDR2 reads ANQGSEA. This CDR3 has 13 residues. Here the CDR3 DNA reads TGCAGCGTTGAGTCTAGGGAATCCTATGGCTACACCTTC. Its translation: CSVESRESYGYTF.

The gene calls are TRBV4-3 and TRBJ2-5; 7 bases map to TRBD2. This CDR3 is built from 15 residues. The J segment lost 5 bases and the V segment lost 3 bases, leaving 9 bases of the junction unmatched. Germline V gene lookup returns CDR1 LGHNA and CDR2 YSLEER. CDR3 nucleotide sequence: TGCGCCAGCAGCCAGAGCCGGGGGGATTGGGAGACCCAGTACTTC. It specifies CASSQSRGDWETQYF.

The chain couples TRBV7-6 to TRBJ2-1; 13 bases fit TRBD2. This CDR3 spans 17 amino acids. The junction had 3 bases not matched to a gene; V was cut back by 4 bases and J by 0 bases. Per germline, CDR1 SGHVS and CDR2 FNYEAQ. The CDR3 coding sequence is TGTGCCAGCAGCTCCAGGACTAGCGGGAGCTCCTACAATGAGCAGTTCTTC. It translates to CASSSRTSGSSYNEQFF.

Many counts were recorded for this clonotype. As DNA, the CDR3 is TGTGCCAGTGGCGTGTGGGGGCTTGGAAACACCATATATTTT. This encodes CASGVWGLGNTIYF. This chain joins TRBV12-3 or TRBV12-4 and TRBJ1-3; the D gene is possibly TRBD1 (6 bases). V was shortened by 9 bases and J by 3 bases, with 15 bases between the two germline ends. The CDR3 spans 14 residues.

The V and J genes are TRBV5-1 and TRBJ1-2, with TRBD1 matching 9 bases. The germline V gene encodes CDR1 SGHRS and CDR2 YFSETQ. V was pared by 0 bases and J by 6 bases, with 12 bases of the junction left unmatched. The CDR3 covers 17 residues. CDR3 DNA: TGCGCCAGCAGCTTGGACCCTGTGATACAGGGGGCGGATGGCTACACCTTC. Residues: CASSLDPVIQGADGYTF.

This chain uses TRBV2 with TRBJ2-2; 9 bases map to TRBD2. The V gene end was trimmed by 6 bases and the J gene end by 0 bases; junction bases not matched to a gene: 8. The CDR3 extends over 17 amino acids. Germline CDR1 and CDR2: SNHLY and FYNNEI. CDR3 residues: CASSPRLAAPNTGELFF. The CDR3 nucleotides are TGTGCCAGCAGCCCCAGACTAGCGGCCCCGAACACCGGGGAGCTGTTTTTT.

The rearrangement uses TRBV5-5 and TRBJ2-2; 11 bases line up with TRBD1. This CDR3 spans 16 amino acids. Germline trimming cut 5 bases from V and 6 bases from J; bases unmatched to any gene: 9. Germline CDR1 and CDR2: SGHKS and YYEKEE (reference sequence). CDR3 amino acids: CASRQPGQGVPGELFF. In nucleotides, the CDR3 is TGTGCCAGCAGGCAACCGGGACAGGGGGTCCCCGGGGAGCTGTTTTTT.

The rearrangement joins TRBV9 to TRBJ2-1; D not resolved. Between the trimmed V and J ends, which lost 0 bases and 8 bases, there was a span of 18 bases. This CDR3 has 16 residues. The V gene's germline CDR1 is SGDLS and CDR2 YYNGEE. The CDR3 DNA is TGTGCCAGCAGCGTAGACCCCTTGTATAGAGGCTATGAGCAGTTCTTC. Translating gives CASSVDPLYRGYEQFF.

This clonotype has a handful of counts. In DNA form, the CDR3 reads TGTGCCAGCACCCCCGGTAGCACAGATACGCAGTATTTT. Translation gives CASTPGSTDTQYF. This chain joins TRBV9 and TRBJ2-3; D remains ambiguous. The CDR3 spans 13 residues. V shed 6 bases and J shed 0 bases, with 8 bases lying between them. Germline CDR1 SGDLS, CDR2 YYNGEE. The entire variable domain, with the rest obtained from reference TRBV9 and TRBJ2-3, is as follows: DSGVTQTPKHLITATGQRVTLRCSPRSGDLSVYWYQQSLDQGLQFLIQYYNGEERAKGNILERFSAQQFPDLHSELNLSSLELGDSALYFCASTPGSTDTQYFGPGTRLTVL.

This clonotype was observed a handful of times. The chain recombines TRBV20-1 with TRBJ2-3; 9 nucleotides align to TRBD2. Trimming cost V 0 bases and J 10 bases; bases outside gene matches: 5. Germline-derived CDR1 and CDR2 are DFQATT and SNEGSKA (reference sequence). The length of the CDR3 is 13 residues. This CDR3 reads CSARDLWTSAQYF. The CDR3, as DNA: TGCAGTGCTAGAGATTTGTGGACTAGCGCGCAGTATTTT.

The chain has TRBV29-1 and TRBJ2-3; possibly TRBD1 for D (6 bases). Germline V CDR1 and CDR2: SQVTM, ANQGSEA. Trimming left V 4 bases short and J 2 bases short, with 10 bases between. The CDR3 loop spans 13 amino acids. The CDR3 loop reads CSVVQGNTDTQYF. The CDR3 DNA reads TGCAGCGTTGTGCAGGGGAACACAGATACGCAGTATTTT.

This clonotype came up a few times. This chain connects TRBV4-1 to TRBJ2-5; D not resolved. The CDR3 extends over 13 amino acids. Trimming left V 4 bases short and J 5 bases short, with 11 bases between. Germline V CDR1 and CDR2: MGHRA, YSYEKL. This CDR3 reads CASSPMALETQYF. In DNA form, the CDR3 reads TGCGCCAGCAGCCCTATGGCATTGGAGACCCAGTACTTC.

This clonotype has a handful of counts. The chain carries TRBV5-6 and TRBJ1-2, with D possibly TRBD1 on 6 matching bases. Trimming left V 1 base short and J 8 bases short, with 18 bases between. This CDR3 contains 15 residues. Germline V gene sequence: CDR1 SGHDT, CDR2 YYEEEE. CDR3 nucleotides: TGTGCCAGCAGCTTGTTGTCCGGGGGCGCCAAGGGCTACACCTTC. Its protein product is CASSLLSGGAKGYTF.